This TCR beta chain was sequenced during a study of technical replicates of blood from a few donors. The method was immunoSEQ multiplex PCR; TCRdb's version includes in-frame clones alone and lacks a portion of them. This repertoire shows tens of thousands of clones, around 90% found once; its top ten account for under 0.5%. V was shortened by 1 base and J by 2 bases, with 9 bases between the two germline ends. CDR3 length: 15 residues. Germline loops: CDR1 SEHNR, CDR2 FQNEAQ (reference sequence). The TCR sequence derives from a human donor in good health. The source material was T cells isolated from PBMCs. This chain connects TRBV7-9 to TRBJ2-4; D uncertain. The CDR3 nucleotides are TGTGCCAGCAGCTTAGAATCGGAGTCCAAAAACATTCAGTACTTC. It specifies CASSLESESKNIQYF.